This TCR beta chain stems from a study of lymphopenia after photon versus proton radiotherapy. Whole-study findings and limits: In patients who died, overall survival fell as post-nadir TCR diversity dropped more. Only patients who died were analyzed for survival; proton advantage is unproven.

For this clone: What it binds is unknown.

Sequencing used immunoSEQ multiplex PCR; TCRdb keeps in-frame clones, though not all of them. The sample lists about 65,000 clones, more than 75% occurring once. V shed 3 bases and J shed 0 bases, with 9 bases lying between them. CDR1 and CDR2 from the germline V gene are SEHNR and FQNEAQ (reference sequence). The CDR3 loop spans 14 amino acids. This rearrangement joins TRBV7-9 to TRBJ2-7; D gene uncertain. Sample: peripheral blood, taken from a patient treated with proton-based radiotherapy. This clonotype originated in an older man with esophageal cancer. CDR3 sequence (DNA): TGTGCCAGCAGCTTTATCCCCGGCTCCTACGAGCAGTACTTC. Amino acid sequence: CASSFIPGSYEQYF.